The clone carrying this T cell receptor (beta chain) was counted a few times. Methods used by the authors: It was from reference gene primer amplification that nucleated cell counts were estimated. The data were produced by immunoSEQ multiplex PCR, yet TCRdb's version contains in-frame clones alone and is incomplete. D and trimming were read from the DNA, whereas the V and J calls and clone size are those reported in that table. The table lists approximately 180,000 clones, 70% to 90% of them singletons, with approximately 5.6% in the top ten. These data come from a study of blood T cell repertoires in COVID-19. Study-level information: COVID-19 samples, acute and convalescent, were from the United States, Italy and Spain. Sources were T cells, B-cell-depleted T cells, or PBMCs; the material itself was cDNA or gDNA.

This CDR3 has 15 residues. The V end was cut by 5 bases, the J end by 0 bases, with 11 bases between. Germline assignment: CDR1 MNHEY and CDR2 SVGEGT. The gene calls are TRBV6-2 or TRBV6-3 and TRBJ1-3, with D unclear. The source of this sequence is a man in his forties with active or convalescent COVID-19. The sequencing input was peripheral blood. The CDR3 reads CASSIDAGSGNTIYF. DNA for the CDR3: TGTGCCAGCAGTATCGATGCGGGCTCTGGAAACACCATATATTTT.